This T cell receptor (beta chain) emerged from a study of neoadjuvant anti-PD-1 for oral cavity cancer. Study-wide background: Patients without progression received a fourth nivolumab dose around day 43, then surgical resection on days 50-56.

PBMCs were not maintained or expanded in culture before analysis. Profiled with immunoSEQ multiplex PCR; TCRdb holds only in-frame clones, not every one. The repertoire holds some 6,900 clones, about 76% seen once, with roughly 2.6% in the top ten. There are 15 residues in the CDR3. After removal of 1 base from V and 5 bases from J, the junction contained 2 bases not matched to a gene. Germline CDR1 LGHNA, CDR2 YSLEER. This clone was counted once. Its specificity is unknown. Study results and caveats: Pretreatment Treg/Th17 ratio correlated inversely with post-treatment tumor clonality.

This sample comprised PBMCs, obtained before nivolumab (anti-PD-1) treatment. This sequence joins TRBV4-3 and TRBJ2-2; 9 nucleotides line up with TRBD1. This TCR derives from a person aged 35-79 years with oral cavity squamous cell carcinoma. The CDR3 nucleotides are TGCGCCAGCAGCCAAGTGGGGACAGGGACCGGGGAGCTGTTTTTT. Its protein is CASSQVGTGTGELFF.